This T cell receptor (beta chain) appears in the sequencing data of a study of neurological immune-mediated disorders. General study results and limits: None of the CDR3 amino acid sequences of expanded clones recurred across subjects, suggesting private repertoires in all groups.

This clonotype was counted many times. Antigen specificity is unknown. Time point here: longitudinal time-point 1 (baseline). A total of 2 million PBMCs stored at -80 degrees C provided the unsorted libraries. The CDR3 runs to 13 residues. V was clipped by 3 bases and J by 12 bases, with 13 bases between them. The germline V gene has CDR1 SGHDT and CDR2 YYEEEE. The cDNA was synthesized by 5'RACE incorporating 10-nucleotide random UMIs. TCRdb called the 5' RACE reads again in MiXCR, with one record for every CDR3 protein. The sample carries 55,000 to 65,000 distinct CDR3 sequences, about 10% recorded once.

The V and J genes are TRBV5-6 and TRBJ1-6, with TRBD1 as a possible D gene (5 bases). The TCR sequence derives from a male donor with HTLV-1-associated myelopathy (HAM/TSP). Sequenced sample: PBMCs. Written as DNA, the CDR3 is TGTGCCAGCAGCTCCTCGCCCAGGGAACCCCTCCACTTT. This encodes CASSSSPREPLHF.